Presented here are 30 T cell receptor beta chains from one specimen sequenced in a study of blood T cell repertoires in COVID-19. Generated by immunoSEQ multiplex PCR, the TCRdb table keeps only in-frame clones and is missing some. The table records about 98,000 clones, approximately 81% of them present only once. Sequenced sample: peripheral blood. The source of these receptors is a woman older than 75 with acute or convalescent COVID-19.

The J gene is TRBJ2-1, the V gene TRBV11-2; 10 bases line up with TRBD1. J was trimmed by 5 bases and V by 3 bases; bases with no gene match: 4. Germline loops: CDR1 SGHAT, CDR2 FQNNGV. CDR3 size: 15 residues. The CDR3 DNA sequence: TGTGCCAGCAGCTTCAGGGACAGGGGAAACAATGAGCAGTTCTTC. Translating it yields CASSFRDRGNNEQFF.

J is TRBJ1-6 and V is TRBV28, with D unresolved. The CDR3 consists of 14 residues. The germline V gene has CDR1 MDHEN and CDR2 SYDVKM. V lost 4 bases and J 12 bases, leaving 16 bases between the germline ends. DNA of the CDR3: TGTGCCAGCAGTTCTGACTCGCCGCGGGGACCCCTCCACTTT. It encodes CASSSDSPRGPLHF.

This rearrangement joins TRBV2 to TRBJ1-1, with a possible D match to TRBD1 (5 bases). Germline V gene sequence: CDR1 SNHLY, CDR2 FYNNEI. The CDR3 extends over 11 amino acids. V was pared by 7 bases and J by 10 bases, with 13 bases between. The CDR3 nucleotides are TGTGCCAGCACCCAGGGTACGGTAGCTTTCTTT. Translation gives CASTQGTVAFF.

V is TRBV9 and J is TRBJ2-2; D possibly corresponds to TRBD1 (5 bases). Germline V gene lookup returns CDR1 SGDLS and CDR2 YYNGEE. The length of the CDR3 is 16 residues. V gave up 1 base and J gave up 0 bases, with 10 bases separating them. CDR3 nucleotides: TGTGCCAGCAGCGTAAGGGGCGGATCGAACACCGGGGAGCTGTTTTTT. It translates to CASSVRGGSNTGELFF.

The chain links TRBV27 to TRBJ1-3; D gene ambiguous. The CDR3 extends over 13 amino acids. CDR1 and CDR2 from the germline V gene are MNHEY and SMNVEV (reference sequence). V lost 2 bases and J 2 bases, leaving 4 bases between the germline ends. CDR3 protein: CASSLRAGNTIYF. The CDR3 DNA follows: TGTGCCAGCAGTTTACGAGCTGGAAACACCATATATTTT.

The chain couples TRBV15 to TRBJ1-5; tentative D call: TRBD1 (5 bases). Germline-derived CDR1 and CDR2 are LNHNV and YYDKDF (reference sequence). The CDR3 totals 14 residues. Deletions cut 0 bases from V and 4 bases from J, with 7 bases between. CDR3 sequence reads: CATSREKGNQPQHF. The CDR3 bases are TGTGCCACCAGCAGAGAAAAGGGGAATCAGCCCCAGCATTTT.

This clone was seen only once. This sequence joins TRBV19 and TRBJ2-1, with D uncertain. Trimming stripped 4 bases from V and 1 base from J, with 2 bases between. Per germline, CDR1 LNHDA and CDR2 SQIVND (reference sequence). This CDR3 comprises 12 residues. This chain's CDR3 is CASSTSYNEQFF. The CDR3 DNA is TGTGCCAGTAGTACGTCCTACAATGAGCAGTTCTTC.

The rearrangement uses TRBV7-2 and TRBJ2-1, with TRBD1 matching 7 bases. Germline lookup yields CDR1 SGHTA and CDR2 FQGNSA. J lost 10 bases, V lost 3 bases, and 15 bases had no gene match. The CDR3 covers 16 residues. The CDR3: CASSFGVAGGDLEQFF. CDR3 nucleotide sequence: TGTGCCAGCAGCTTTGGGGTAGCAGGGGGTGATCTCGAGCAGTTCTTC.

This clone was observed a few times. The rearrangement uses TRBV2 and TRBJ2-3; 12 positions match TRBD2. The CDR3 has 15 residues. Germline lookup yields CDR1 SNHLY and CDR2 FYNNEI. V dropped 2 bases and J dropped 9; count of bases not matched to a gene: 6. The CDR3 protein is CASSESSGGAVTQYF. The CDR3 nucleotides are TGTGCCAGCAGTGAATCTAGCGGGGGGGCCGTAACGCAGTATTTT.

This chain uses TRBV7-6 with TRBJ1-4; the D gene is possibly TRBD1 (6 bases). CDR1 SGHVS and CDR2 FNYEAQ come from the germline V gene. V dropped 4 bases and J dropped 3 bases, with 12 bases sitting between them. CDR3 length equals 15 residues. Written as DNA, the CDR3 is TGTGCCAGCAGCTCCCGGGGGGCGGCTAATGAAAAACTGTTTTTT. As protein: CASSSRGAANEKLFF.

This chain joins TRBV2 and TRBJ1-1, with a possible D match to TRBD1 (5 bases). The CDR3 consists of 14 residues. The ends were cut back, 6 bases at V and 2 bases at J, with 13 bases in the middle. Germline CDR1 SNHLY, CDR2 FYNNEI. CDR3 in DNA: TGTGCCAGCAGAGCGGGACTCAGAAACACTGAAGCTTTCTTT. Amino acid sequence: CASRAGLRNTEAFF.

The chain couples TRBV5-4 to TRBJ1-1; no reliable D call. From germline, CDR1 is SGHNT and CDR2 YYREEE (reference sequence). V was clipped by 0 bases and J by 4 bases, with 10 bases between them. CDR3 length equals 14 residues. The CDR3 here is CASSLAGRGTEAFF. The DNA for the CDR3 is TGTGCCAGCAGCTTGGCCGGGAGAGGCACTGAAGCTTTCTTT.

The chain couples TRBV11-2 to TRBJ1-3; D not resolved. Trimming left V 0 bases short and J 4 bases short, with 13 bases between. Germline CDR1 reads SGHAT; CDR2 reads FQNNGV. The CDR3 contains 16 residues. CDR3 in amino acids: CASSLEGTAGGNTIYF. The CDR3 DNA reads as TGTGCCAGCAGCTTAGAGGGAACTGCGGGGGGAAACACCATATATTTT.

CDR3 bases: TGCAGCGTTGGAGTGAACACTGAAGCTTTCTTT. This translates into CSVGVNTEAFF. The genes are TRBV29-1 and TRBJ1-1, with no clear D. There are 11 residues in the CDR3. Trimming took 4 bases from V and 0 from J, leaving 3 bases between them. The germline V gene has CDR1 SQVTM and CDR2 ANQGSEA.

Comment on this clone: Additional DNA sequences in this sample encode the identical CDR3. The V and J genes are TRBV3-1 (or the pseudogene TRBV3-2) and TRBJ2-7, with 9 bases fitting TRBD2. CDR1 is LGHDT and CDR2 is YNNKEL in the germline V gene (reference sequence). The CDR3 is 17 residues long. The J segment lost 3 bases and the V segment lost 5 bases, leaving 14 bases of the junction unmatched. The DNA for the CDR3 is TGTGCCAGCAGCTTCCTTAAACTCGCGGGGGGGGTCTACGAGCAGTACTTC. This translates into CASSFLKLAGGVYEQYF.

The rearrangement uses TRBV2 and TRBJ1-4; 9 bases match TRBD1. CDR1 and CDR2 (germline): SNHLY, FYNNEI. This CDR3 spans 15 amino acids. J gave up 8 bases and V 11 bases, and 15 bases lay outside the gene matches. The CDR3 DNA reads TGTGCCGGGGGAAAAGCCGGGACAGGGAGAGAAAAACTGTTTTTT. Its translation is CAGGKAGTGREKLFF.

The rearrangement joins TRBV10-2 to TRBJ1-2; no firm D call. This CDR3 has 13 residues. Germline values: CDR1 WSHSY, CDR2 SAAADI. Deletions cut 6 bases from V and 2 bases from J, with 10 bases between. The CDR3 DNA reads as TGCGCCAGCAGAGGAGGCGGGAACTATGGCTACACCTTC. This translates into CASRGGGNYGYTF.

The V call is TRBV18, the J call TRBJ2-2; the D is unclear. The V end lost 1 base, the J end lost 5 bases, and 11 bases lay between the germline ends. Germline CDR1 KGHSH, CDR2 LQKENI. There are 15 residues in the CDR3. CDR3 DNA sequence: TGTGCCAGCTCACCACGGGCCGAGATTACCGGGGAGCTGTTTTTT. Protein sequence: CASSPRAEITGELFF. The whole variable domain, remainder taken from reference TRBV18 and TRBJ2-2, is NAGVMQNPRHLVRRRGQEARLRCSPMKGHSHVYWYRQLPEEGLKFMVYLQKENIIDESGMPKERFSAEFPKEGPSILRIQQVVRGDSAAYFCASSPRAEITGELFFGEGSRLTVL.

The chain recombines TRBV28 with TRBJ2-3, with a weak D call TRBD2 (6 bases). The germline V gene has CDR1 MDHEN and CDR2 SYDVKM. V lost 3 bases, J lost 1 base, and 8 bases lay in between. This CDR3 is 14 amino acids long. The CDR3 spells CASSFVAGTDTQYF. The CDR3 DNA sequence: TGTGCCAGCAGTTTTGTAGCGGGCACAGATACGCAGTATTTT.

V is TRBV24-1 and J is TRBJ2-5; TRBD1 matches 9 bases. V shed 0 bases, J shed 5 bases, and the junction held 6 bases outside the gene matches. CDR3 size: 16 residues. The germline V gene has CDR1 KGHDR and CDR2 SFDVKD. The CDR3 here is CATSDLKGDRVETQYF. The CDR3, as DNA: TGTGCCACCAGTGATTTGAAGGGGGACAGGGTCGAGACCCAGTACTTC.

CDR3 in amino acids: CASSYGLAGGTDTQYF. In DNA, the CDR3 is TGTGCCAGCAGCTACGGACTAGCGGGGGGCACAGATACGCAGTATTTT. This chain uses TRBV7-2 with TRBJ2-3; TRBD2 matches at 13 bases. J gave up 1 base and V 4 bases, and 2 bases lay outside the gene matches. The CDR3 contains 16 residues. From germline, CDR1 is SGHTA and CDR2 FQGNSA. Complete variable domain (other parts from reference TRBV7-2 and TRBJ2-3): GAGVSQSPSNKVTEKGKDVELRCDPISGHTALYWYRQSLGQGLEFLIYFQGNSAPDKSGLPSDRFSAERTGGSVSTLTIQRTQQEDSAVYLCASSYGLAGGTDTQYFGPGTRLTVL.

The J gene is TRBJ1-2, the V gene TRBV19; no clear D. This CDR3 spans 14 amino acids. Germline assignment: CDR1 LNHDA and CDR2 SQIVND (reference sequence). Trimming took 6 bases from V and 8 from J, leaving 19 bases between them. CDR3 in DNA: TGTGCCAGTAGCGCGCGTCGGAGCCCCAGAGGCTACACCTTC. It codes for CASSARRSPRGYTF. The entire variable domain, with the rest obtained from reference TRBV19 and TRBJ1-2, is as follows: DGGITQSPKYLFRKEGQNVTLSCEQNLNHDAMYWYRQDPGQGLRLIYYSQIVNDFQKGDIAEGYSVSREKKESFPLTVTSAQKNPTAFYLCASSARRSPRGYTFGSGTRLTVV.

There are a few counts of this clone. The chain employs TRBV5-1 and TRBJ1-3, with 7 bases lining up with TRBD1. This CDR3 is built from 15 residues. Germline CDR1 SGHRS, CDR2 YFSETQ. J lost 3 bases, V lost 4 bases, and 7 bases had no gene match. This chain's CDR3 is CASSPTGVYGNTIYF. The CDR3 DNA follows: TGCGCCAGCAGCCCTACAGGGGTGTATGGAAACACCATATATTTT.

A few counts support this clone. The rearrangement links TRBV28 to TRBJ1-2; TRBD1 is a possible D gene (6 bases). The CDR3 sequence is 14 residues long. Germline V lookup: CDR1 MDHEN, CDR2 SYDVKM. Trimming removed 9 bases at V and 4 bases at J, with 18 bases between. The CDR3 protein is CASALTGTFYGYTF. The CDR3 DNA follows: TGTGCCAGTGCCCTTACCGGGACATTCTATGGCTACACCTTC.

The chain recombines TRBV18 with TRBJ1-6; perhaps TRBD1 as D (5 bases). CDR1 and CDR2 from the germline V gene are KGHSH and LQKENI. The CDR3 spans 15 residues. V lost 3 bases and J lost 6, with 12 bases in between. CDR3 residues: CASSPSGHSNSPLHF. The CDR3 bases are TGTGCCAGCTCACCCTCAGGGCACAGTAATTCACCCCTCCACTTT.

The chain has TRBV6-5 and TRBJ1-2, with D perhaps matching TRBD1 (5 bases). CDR1 and CDR2 (germline): MNHEY, SVGAGI. This CDR3 is built from 12 residues. Trimming took 9 bases from V and 8 from J, leaving 16 bases between them. The CDR3 here is CASFTGLGGYTF. In DNA, the CDR3 is TGTGCCAGTTTCACAGGATTGGGGGGCTACACCTTC.

The genes are TRBV4-2 and TRBJ1-2, with 7 bases aligning to TRBD1. The junction had 7 bases not matched to a gene; V was cut back by 0 bases and J by 12 bases. The CDR3 has 13 residues. Per germline, CDR1 LGHNA and CDR2 YNFKEQ. The DNA for the CDR3 is TGTGCCAGCAGCCAAGATCGAGGGGGCTCTGACACCTTC. Its protein product is CASSQDRGGSDTF.

The CDR3 here is CASSPQGGNQPQHF. DNA of the CDR3: TGTGCCAGTAGTCCACAGGGGGGCAATCAGCCCCAGCATTTT. The chain carries TRBV19 and TRBJ1-5, with 8 nucleotides matching TRBD1. CDR3 length: 14 residues. With 5 bases clipped from V and 2 bases from J, the junction kept 2 bases outside the gene matches. Germline V gives CDR1 LNHDA, CDR2 SQIVND (reference sequence). Drawing the rest from reference TRBV19 and TRBJ1-5, the complete variable domain is DGGITQSPKYLFRKEGQNVTLSCEQNLNHDAMYWYRQDPGQGLRLIYYSQIVNDFQKGDIAEGYSVSREKKESFPLTVTSAQKNPTAFYLCASSPQGGNQPQHFGDGTRLSIL.

The chain couples TRBV11-2 to TRBJ1-5; 9 bases agree with TRBD1. The V gene end was trimmed by 5 bases and the J gene end by 0 bases; junction bases not matched to a gene: 5. CDR3 length equals 16 residues. Germline CDR1 SGHAT, CDR2 FQNNGV. CDR3 region: CASSLRQGDSNQPQHF. The CDR3 coding sequence is TGTGCCAGCAGCCTCAGACAGGGGGATAGCAATCAGCCCCAGCATTTT.

The chain combines TRBV5-1 with TRBJ2-1; TRBD2 matches at 7 bases. CDR3 length equals 14 residues. J lost 6 bases, V lost 6 bases, and 9 bases had no gene match. Per germline, CDR1 SGHRS and CDR2 YFSETQ. The CDR3 DNA sequence: TGCGCCAGCAAAGCGGGACTGGGCCCCAATGAGCAGTTCTTC. It specifies CASKAGLGPNEQFF.